The clone carrying this T cell receptor beta chain was recorded a few times. Its antigen is currently unknown. Germline DNA was extracted alongside blood RNA, which was obtained from unsorted whole blood. The length of the CDR3 is 15 residues. Germline V gene sequence: CDR1 SNHLY, CDR2 FYNNEI. V was clipped by 6 bases and J by 8 bases; unmatched bases: 13. These data come from a study of tumor-infiltrating lymphocytes in primary liver carcinoma. Across the study: Patients included men and women of 30 to 69 years.

TCR beta cDNA was prepared out of around 460 ng total RNA by means of a constant-region primer. Amplification in three nested multiplex PCR rounds with slightly modified ARM-PCR gave rise to TCR beta libraries. TRBV1-TRBV30 forward primers paired with a C-beta reverse primer were used in the first two PCR rounds, which ran about 11 cycles each. MiXCR, applied by TCRdb to the multiplex PCR reads, yields one record per CDR3 protein. The table has a few hundred thousand distinct CDR3 sequences, around three fifths seen once; the top ten hold about a sixth. Regarding the study as a whole: Blood fell significantly below tumors in its top-250-clone fraction (p = 0.039). Overlap between tumor regions exceeded overlap of tumor with adjacent tissue or blood.

The sample taken for sequencing was peripheral blood. The TCR comes from a woman aged 25 to 39 with primary liver carcinoma and hepatitis B virus infection. V usage is TRBV2 and J usage is TRBJ1-2, with 9 positions matching TRBD1. DNA for the CDR3: TGTGCCAGCAGCCTGGAAACACAGGGGGCACGAGGCTACACCTTC. Amino acids: CASSLETQGARGYTF.